Each of the 28 T cell receptor beta chains below was sequenced from the same sample in a study of T cells in localized non-small cell lung cancer. Sequenced by immunoSEQ multiplex PCR; TCRdb stores in-frame clones only, minus some. In the table there are 45,000 to 65,000 clones, 80% of which are singletons. The sample here was PBMCs, taken before any cancer treatment. The receptors were sampled from a woman aged 40 to 75 with stage II lung adenocarcinoma.

The CDR3 sequence: CASSLDPANYGYTF. The CDR3 region has the DNA TGCGCCAGCAGCTTGGACCCCGCTAACTATGGCTACACCTTC. The chain joins TRBV5-1 to TRBJ1-2; D gene unclear. The V gene's germline CDR1 is SGHRS and CDR2 YFSETQ. The CDR3 runs to 14 residues. V was shortened by 0 bases and J by 0 bases, with 6 bases between the two germline ends.

This clone was counted only a few times. The J gene is TRBJ2-1, the V gene TRBV7-2; TRBD2 matches 11 bases. The germline V gene has CDR1 SGHTA and CDR2 FQGNSA. V shed 0 bases, J shed 5 bases, and the junction held 6 bases outside the gene matches. The CDR3 is 17 amino acids. The CDR3 spells CASSLALLAGGHNEQFF. In nucleotides, the CDR3 is TGTGCCAGCAGCTTAGCCCTATTAGCGGGGGGGCACAATGAGCAGTTCTTC.

The chain combines TRBV9 with TRBJ2-1, with TRBD1 matching over 7 bases. V shed 4 bases, J shed 3 bases, and the junction held 7 bases outside the gene matches. From germline, CDR1 is SGDLS and CDR2 YYNGEE. The CDR3 loop spans 15 amino acids. In DNA, the CDR3 is TGTGCCAGCAGCCCCCGGACAGGTAACTACAATGAGCAGTTCTTC. It yields the protein CASSPRTGNYNEQFF.

V and J are TRBV7-6 and TRBJ1-1; D is possibly TRBD1 (5 bases). V lost 2 bases and J 0 bases, leaving 13 bases between the germline ends. CDR1 is SGHVS and CDR2 is FNYEAQ in the germline V gene. The length of the CDR3 is 16 residues. The CDR3 loop is CASSLPTEGMNTEAFF. CDR3 nucleotides: TGTGCCAGCAGCTTACCGACAGAGGGAATGAACACTGAAGCTTTCTTT.

V is TRBV7-9 and J is TRBJ1-4; 9 positions match TRBD1. J gave up 6 bases and V 4 bases, and 3 bases lay outside the gene matches. Germline V gene data show CDR1 as SEHNR and CDR2 as FQNEAQ (reference sequence). The CDR3 sequence is 14 residues long. In DNA form, the CDR3 reads TGTGCCAGCAGCTGGACAGGGGATGATGAAAAACTGTTTTTT. This gives the protein CASSWTGDDEKLFF.

The chain couples TRBV7-3 to TRBJ2-6; D is possibly TRBD1 (5 bases). The CDR3 covers 16 residues. Trimming removed 8 bases at V and 0 bases at J, with 14 bases between. Looked up from germline, CDR1 is SGHTA and CDR2 is FQGTGA. The CDR3 region has the DNA TGTGCCAGCTTCCACAGGTTGAGCTCTGGGGCCAACGTCCTGACTTTC. Its translation is CASFHRLSSGANVLTF. The full variable domain, with the rest looked up from reference TRBV7-3 and TRBJ2-6, is GAGVSQTPSNKVTEKGKYVELRCDPISGHTALYWYRQSLGQGPEFLIYFQGTGAADDSGLPNDRFFAVRPEGSVSTLKIQRTERGDSAVYLCASFHRLSSGANVLTFGAGSRLTVL.

The DNA of the CDR3 is TGTGCCAGCAGTCCTTCGAACACCGGGGAGCTGTTTTTT. It is translated as CASSPSNTGELFF. V usage is TRBV28 and J usage is TRBJ2-2; D not certain. CDR3 size: 13 residues. With 5 bases removed from V and 0 bases from J, the gap between germline ends came to 4 bases. Germline V gene sequence: CDR1 MDHEN, CDR2 SYDVKM.

The chain carries TRBV18 and TRBJ1-1; unclear D gene. Trimming stripped 3 bases from V and 1 base from J, with 9 bases between. Germline V gives CDR1 KGHSH, CDR2 LQKENI. The CDR3 consists of 14 residues. CDR3 loop: CASSPVARNTEAFF. The CDR3 DNA reads TGTGCCAGCTCACCCGTGGCTAGGAACACTGAAGCTTTCTTT. Full variable domain (outside the CDR3, taken from reference TRBV18 and TRBJ1-1): NAGVMQNPRHLVRRRGQEARLRCSPMKGHSHVYWYRQLPEEGLKFMVYLQKENIIDESGMPKERFSAEFPKEGPSILRIQQVVRGDSAAYFCASSPVARNTEAFFGQGTRLTVV.

The CDR3 DNA follows: TGTGCCACCCTCTCCCAGGACAACCGTGGAGAGACCCAGTACTTC. Translated, it gives CATLSQDNRGETQYF. The chain employs TRBV7-9 and TRBJ2-5, with TRBD1 as a possible D gene (5 bases). This CDR3 region has 15 residues. The V gene lost 10 bases and the J gene lost 4 bases, with 22 bases spanning the gap. Germline V gene lookup returns CDR1 SEHNR and CDR2 FQNEAQ (reference sequence).

J is TRBJ1-6 and V is TRBV7-2; a possible D gene is TRBD1 (5 bases). Germline V gene lookup returns CDR1 SGHTA and CDR2 FQGNSA. Trimming shortened V by 6 bases and J by 7 bases, and 16 bases separated the two germline ends. The CDR3 loop spans 15 amino acids. The CDR3 is CASSRGGDGNSPLHF. DNA of the CDR3: TGTGCCAGCAGTCGCGGGGGGGACGGGAATTCACCCCTCCACTTT.

V is TRBV5-1 and J is TRBJ1-4; D remains unclear. The CDR3 totals 13 residues. V lost 0 bases and J lost 8, with 8 bases in between. The germline gives CDR1 SGHRS, CDR2 YFSETQ. This CDR3 reads CASSLDPGEKLFF. The CDR3, as DNA: TGCGCCAGCAGCTTGGACCCCGGGGAAAAACTGTTTTTT.

This clone was found a few times. The chain employs TRBV6-6 and TRBJ1-5; weak D call: TRBD1 (5 bases). In germline, CDR1 is MNHNY, CDR2 SVGAGI (reference sequence). Trimming removed 8 bases from V and 3 bases from J, with 11 bases in between. CDR3 length: 13 amino acids. This CDR3 is CASRGSLNQPQHF. The CDR3, as DNA: TGTGCCAGCCGGGGCAGCCTCAATCAGCCCCAGCATTTT.

This chain uses TRBV2 with TRBJ2-7; a possible D gene is TRBD2 (5 bases). Between the trimmed V and J ends, which lost 4 bases and 8 bases, there was a span of 9 bases. This CDR3 has 11 amino acids. CDR1 SNHLY and CDR2 FYNNEI come from the germline V gene. DNA of the CDR3: TGTGCCAGCAGTGGGGAGATGAAGCAGTACTTC. Its protein is CASSGEMKQYF. The full variable domain, completed using reference TRBV2 and TRBJ2-7, is EPEVTQTPSHQVTQMGQEVILRCVPISNHLYFYWYRQILGQKVEFLVSFYNNEISEKSEIFDDQFSVERPDGSNFTLKIRSTKLEDSAMYFCASSGEMKQYFGPGTRLTVT.

The rearrangement links TRBV11-2 to TRBJ2-3; D remains ambiguous. This CDR3 has 14 residues. Trimming left V 0 bases short and J 5 bases short, with 9 bases between. Germline loops: CDR1 SGHAT, CDR2 FQNNGV. In DNA, the CDR3 is TGTGCCAGCAGCTTAGATCTGGCGGAAGATACGCAGTATTTT. This encodes CASSLDLAEDTQYF.

V usage is TRBV6-6 and J usage is TRBJ2-3; D ambiguous. This CDR3 has 14 amino acids. V lost 3 bases and J lost 1, with 8 bases in between. The germline gives CDR1 MNHNY, CDR2 SVGAGI (reference sequence). The CDR3 DNA sequence: TGTGCCAGCAGTTATTACGGGCGCACAGATACGCAGTATTTT. Protein: CASSYYGRTDTQYF.

The chain carries TRBV7-3 and TRBJ2-1; D remains ambiguous. Germline loops: CDR1 SGHTA, CDR2 FQGTGA. Trimming shortened V by 5 bases and J by 3 bases, and 8 bases separated the two germline ends. This CDR3 contains 13 residues. The CDR3 sequence is CASSPTGYNEQFF. As DNA, the CDR3 is TGTGCCAGCAGCCCGACGGGCTACAATGAGCAGTTCTTC.

This rearrangement joins TRBV2 to TRBJ1-1; a possible D gene is TRBD1 (6 bases). This CDR3 spans 13 amino acids. Deletions cut 5 bases from V and 3 bases from J, with 10 bases between. The germline CDR1 and CDR2 sequences are SNHLY and FYNNEI. The CDR3 reads CASSTAGDTEAFF. The CDR3 DNA sequence: TGTGCCAGCAGTACAGCAGGGGACACTGAAGCTTTCTTT. The entire variable domain, with the rest obtained from reference TRBV2 and TRBJ1-1, is as follows: EPEVTQTPSHQVTQMGQEVILRCVPISNHLYFYWYRQILGQKVEFLVSFYNNEISEKSEIFDDQFSVERPDGSNFTLKIRSTKLEDSAMYFCASSTAGDTEAFFGQGTRLTVV.

V gene TRBV9 combines with J gene TRBJ2-1; no clear D gene. This CDR3 comprises 15 residues. Germline assignment: CDR1 SGDLS and CDR2 YYNGEE. The V and J ends lost 0 bases and 2 bases respectively, with 9 bases between them. The CDR3 DNA reads as TGTGCCAGCAGCGTAGAACGGTGGGCCTACAATGAGCAGTTCTTC. Translating it yields CASSVERWAYNEQFF.

This chain connects TRBV27 to TRBJ1-3; a possible D gene is TRBD1 (5 bases). The V gene's germline CDR1 is MNHEY and CDR2 SMNVEV (reference sequence). CDR3 length: 13 amino acids. The ends were cut back, 5 bases at V and 3 bases at J, with 8 bases in the middle. CDR3 in amino acids: CASSRGFGNTIYF. The CDR3, as DNA: TGTGCCAGCAGTAGGGGCTTTGGAAACACCATATATTTT.

CDR3 amino acids: CASVELRRDRGQNTEAFF. For the CDR3, the DNA is TGTGCTAGTGTCGAACTCCGCCGAGACAGGGGACAGAACACTGAAGCTTTCTTT. The J gene is TRBJ1-1, the V gene TRBV12-5; 8 bases agree with TRBD1. The trim removed 7 bases at V and 1 base at J, leaving 17 bases unmatched. The germline V gene has CDR1 LGHNT and CDR2 FRNRAP. The CDR3 is 18 amino acids.

This rearrangement joins TRBV20-1 to TRBJ2-7; D ambiguous. The CDR3 loop spans 11 amino acids. Trimming took off 1 base at V and 2 bases at J, with 3 bases between the two ends. Germline V gene lookup returns CDR1 DFQATT and CDR2 SNEGSKA (reference sequence). The CDR3 DNA is TGCAGTGCTAGAGGGCCCTACGAGCAGTACTTC. Translating gives CSARGPYEQYF.

This clone was picked up one time. This chain uses TRBV14 with TRBJ2-1; 9 positions agree with TRBD1. The CDR3 is made up of 18 amino acids. V lost 0 bases to trimming and J lost 2 bases; unmatched junction nucleotides: 8. The V gene's germline CDR1 is SGHDN and CDR2 FVKESK. CDR3 sequence reads: CASSQDGPGQGPYNEQFF. DNA of the CDR3: TGTGCCAGCAGCCAAGATGGGCCGGGACAGGGCCCCTACAATGAGCAGTTCTTC.

The V call is TRBV11-2, the J call TRBJ2-7; 7 positions match TRBD1. Looked up from germline, CDR1 is SGHAT and CDR2 is FQNNGV. This CDR3 spans 17 amino acids. V lost 1 base, J lost 4 bases, and 13 bases stayed unmatched. CDR3 bases: TGTGCCAGCAGCTTAGGACAGGGAGCCTACCCGGGGTACGAGCAGTACTTC. This translates into CASSLGQGAYPGYEQYF.

This chain joins TRBV5-1 and TRBJ1-2, with D possibly TRBD1 on 5 matching bases. Trimming removed 10 bases at V and 4 bases at J, with 17 bases between. The length of the CDR3 is 13 residues. CDR1 is SGHRS, CDR2 YFSETQ, per germline. The CDR3 protein is CASGEPGGYGYTF. CDR3 sequence (DNA): TGCGCCTCGGGGGAACCTGGGGGCTATGGCTACACCTTC.

The rearrangement uses TRBV11-2 and TRBJ1-1; the D is unclear. The CDR3 consists of 14 residues. Trimming removed 1 base at V and 1 base at J, with 7 bases between. Germline lookup yields CDR1 SGHAT and CDR2 FQNNGV. CDR3 sequence: CASSLGLGNTEAFF. The CDR3, as DNA: TGTGCCAGCAGCTTAGGACTGGGGAACACTGAAGCTTTCTTT.

This clone was seen a few times. The chain couples TRBV28 to TRBJ2-5, with D maybe TRBD1 (5 bases). This CDR3 has 14 amino acids. The V end lost 3 bases, the J end lost 1 base, and 9 bases lay between the germline ends. Looked up from germline, CDR1 is MDHEN and CDR2 is SYDVKM. The CDR3 nucleotides read TGTGCCAGCAGTTTTTTGGGGCCCCAAGAGACCCAGTACTTC. It yields the protein CASSFLGPQETQYF.

This clone appeared a single time. This rearrangement joins TRBV25-1 to TRBJ2-7, with TRBD2 as a possible D gene (5 bases). The V gene lost 4 bases and the J gene lost 9 bases, with 10 bases spanning the gap. CDR3 size: 11 residues. From germline, CDR1 is MGHDK and CDR2 SYGVNS. DNA for the CDR3: TGTGCCAGCAGTGGTTTAGGAGGGCAGTACTTC. This sequence encodes CASSGLGGQYF.

The J gene is TRBJ1-2, the V gene TRBV27; a possible D gene is TRBD1 (5 bases). The germline V gene has CDR1 MNHEY and CDR2 SMNVEV (reference sequence). V was pared by 0 bases and J by 2 bases, with 10 bases between. The CDR3 loop spans 15 amino acids. The CDR3 DNA is TGTGCCAGCAGTTTATCTGCCCAGGGAAACTATGGCTACACCTTC. Residues: CASSLSAQGNYGYTF.